These 27 T cell receptor beta chains originate from one sample sequenced in a study of blood T cells in healthy people across ages. Next came a second PCR, run for about 6 to 12 cycles, which used a sample-barcoded 5' primer along with a J-beta primer mix. TCRdb re-analysed the 5' RACE reads in MiXCR, keeping a single row per CDR3 protein. The data show over 500,000 distinct CDR3 sequences, approximately 26% seen once. This same sample was also part of a study on T cells of mothers and their children.

Sequencing used blood. Source of these receptors: a boy between 2 and 10 years old in good health.

The chain couples TRBV11-2 to TRBJ1-4; D uncertain. This CDR3 has 16 amino acids. CDR1 is SGHAT, CDR2 FQNNGV, per germline. With 4 bases removed from V and 3 bases from J, the gap between germline ends came to 15 bases. CDR3 region: CASSSVIARANEKLFF. The CDR3 nucleotides are TGTGCCAGCAGCTCAGTGATAGCGAGGGCTAATGAAAAACTGTTTTTT. The full variable domain, with the rest looked up from reference TRBV11-2 and TRBJ1-4, is EAGVAQSPRYKIIEKRQSVAFWCNPISGHATLYWYQQILGQGPKLLIQFQNNGVVDDSQLPKDRFSAERLKGVDSTLKIQPAKLEDSAVYLCASSSVIARANEKLFFGSGTQLSVL.

The table lists this clonotype with a few counts. Sequence at one end of the junction differs from germline and may be a read error. This chain uses TRBV2 with TRBJ2-2; a weak D match, TRBD2 (5 bases). Looked up from germline, CDR1 is SNHLY and CDR2 is FYNNEI. The CDR3 is made up of 13 amino acids. The chain's CDR3 is CANSKDGTGELFF. The CDR3 DNA reads as TGTGCCAACTCTAAGGACGGCACCGGGGAGCTGTTCTTT.

This clonotype was detected ten times or more. The chain is built from TRBV7-2 and TRBJ2-2; no definite D call. Trimming stripped 3 bases from V and 6 bases from J, with 11 bases between. This CDR3 is built from 14 residues. Germline V gene sequence: CDR1 SGHTA, CDR2 FQGNSA. This CDR3 reads CASSFNARAGELFF. CDR3 nucleotide sequence: TGTGCCAGCAGCTTTAATGCTAGAGCCGGGGAGCTGTTTTTT.

V is TRBV25-1 and J is TRBJ1-2, with 9 bases aligning to TRBD1. The CDR3 has 15 residues. CDR1 and CDR2 from the germline V gene are MGHDK and SYGVNS. J gave up 8 bases and V 1 base, and 8 bases lay outside the gene matches. The CDR3 bases are TGTGCCAGCAGTGAATCCGCGACAGGGGGAGGGGGCTACACCTTC. This encodes CASSESATGGGGYTF.

The count of this clonotype is one. This rearrangement joins TRBV20-1 to TRBJ2-1, with TRBD2 matching over 9 bases. Germline V lookup: CDR1 DFQATT, CDR2 SNEGSKA (reference sequence). This CDR3 has 14 amino acids. The J segment lost 7 bases and the V segment lost 8 bases, leaving 12 bases of the junction unmatched. CDR3 bases: TGCAGTCCGCCTAGCGGGGTCTTTAGGAATGAGCAGTTCTTC. This codes for CSPPSGVFRNEQFF.

J is TRBJ2-3 and V is TRBV20-1, with D perhaps being TRBD1 or TRBD2 (6 bases each). CDR3 length equals 14 residues. V gave up 6 bases and J gave up 5 bases, with 18 bases separating them. CDR1 DFQATT and CDR2 SNEGSKA come from the germline V gene (reference sequence). CDR3 bases: TGCAGTGCCAAGGAGGGGGGAGTAAAAGATACGCAGTATTTT. This sequence encodes CSAKEGGVKDTQYF.

The chain has TRBV12-3 or TRBV12-4 and TRBJ2-3; 8 nucleotides align to TRBD2. The ends lost 5 bases at V and 4 bases at J; junction bases unmatched: 8. CDR3 size: 15 residues. The CDR3 DNA follows: TGTGCCAGCAGTCCGGGGGGGCCCTCGGCAGATACGCAGTATTTT. Translating gives CASSPGGPSADTQYF.

This clonotype was detected a few times. The V call is TRBV6-5, the J call TRBJ2-3, with a possible D match to TRBD2 (7 bases). Trimming took off 8 bases at V and 4 bases at J, with 16 bases between the two ends. Germline V gene data show CDR1 as MNHEY and CDR2 as SVGAGI. The CDR3 consists of 14 residues. The CDR3 nucleotides are TGTGCCAGCGGGACGGGGGGCCGCGCAGATACGCAGTATTTT. It yields the protein CASGTGGRADTQYF.

The rearrangement joins TRBV6-6 to TRBJ2-1, with 8 positions matching TRBD2. Unmatched junction bases numbered 9, after V lost 0 bases and J lost 8 bases. Germline V gives CDR1 MNHNY, CDR2 SVGAGI (reference sequence). The CDR3 consists of 16 residues. The DNA of the CDR3 is TGTGCCAGCAGTTACTCAGGCGGGACTAGATCATATGAGCAGTTCTTC. Translation gives CASSYSGGTRSYEQFF.

The genes are TRBV6-2 or TRBV6-3 and TRBJ2-5; 13 bases map to TRBD2. This CDR3 is 17 amino acids long. The V and J ends lost 4 bases and 1 base, in that order; junction bases with no gene match: 6. Germline V lookup: CDR1 MNHEY, CDR2 SVGEGT. The DNA of the CDR3 is TGTGCCAGCAGTTCCGGACTAGCGGGAGACCTCCAAGAGACCCAGTACTTC. This sequence encodes CASSSGLAGDLQETQYF.

The chain links TRBV20-1 to TRBJ2-3; 15 positions agree with TRBD2. The CDR3 covers 16 residues. The germline gives CDR1 DFQATT, CDR2 SNEGSKA (reference sequence). V dropped 2 bases and J dropped 8; count of bases not matched to a gene: 8. CDR3 residues: CSARSRGLAGGVTQYF. The DNA of the CDR3 is TGCAGTGCTAGAAGTAGGGGACTAGCGGGAGGAGTTACGCAGTATTTT.

The chain joins TRBV5-1 to TRBJ2-5, with 7 nucleotides matching TRBD2. This CDR3 comprises 16 residues. Looked up from germline, CDR1 is SGHRS and CDR2 is YFSETQ. V shed 4 bases and J 5 bases; nucleotides not matched to a gene: 14. The CDR3 loop reads CASSTNGPGGRETQYF. CDR3 DNA: TGCGCCAGCAGCACGAATGGCCCGGGGGGAAGGGAGACCCAGTACTTC. The full variable domain, completed using reference TRBV5-1 and TRBJ2-5, is KAGVTQTPRYLIKTRGQQVTLSCSPISGHRSVSWYQQTPGQGLQFLFEYFSETQRNKGNFPGRFSGRQFSNSRSEMNVSTLELGDSALYLCASSTNGPGGRETQYFGPGTRLLVL.

The chain carries TRBV18 and TRBJ2-3; D not certain. In germline, CDR1 is KGHSH, CDR2 LQKENI. This CDR3 has 15 amino acids. Between the trimmed V and J ends, which lost 4 bases and 5 bases, there was a span of 16 bases. CDR3 in DNA: TGTGCCAGCTCACGGGTAATTTCCTTGGGAGATACGCAGTATTTT. The encoded protein is CASSRVISLGDTQYF.

This clonotype turned up a few times. The chain recombines TRBV7-8 with TRBJ2-5; D gene uncertain. The DNA end is more similar to TRBJ2-1, so the J call may be wrong. The germline V gene has CDR1 SGHVS and CDR2 FQNEAQ. The length of the CDR3 is 13 residues. CDR3 DNA sequence: TGTGCCAGCAGAAATGCAGGATTCGATGAGCAGTTCTTC. The encoded protein is CASRNAGFDEQFF.

There are a few counts of this clonotype. The V call is TRBV3-1, the J call TRBJ1-6; 9 nucleotides align to TRBD1. The CDR3 has 15 residues. V shed 1 base, J shed 7 bases, and the junction held 2 bases outside the gene matches. CDR1 LGHDT and CDR2 YNNKEL come from the germline V gene (reference sequence). CDR3 sequence: CASSQAGTGNSPLHF. The CDR3 nucleotides read TGTGCCAGCAGCCAAGCAGGGACAGGGAATTCACCCCTCCACTTT.

This clonotype was seen only a few times. The chain employs TRBV5-1 and TRBJ2-5; 7 bases are shared with TRBD2. Germline loops: CDR1 SGHRS, CDR2 YFSETQ. The ends lost 4 bases at V and 1 base at J; junction bases unmatched: 7. The CDR3 is 15 amino acids. The CDR3 DNA sequence: TGCGCCAGCAGCGAGGATAGCGGGTCCCAAGAGACCCAGTACTTC. Translation gives CASSEDSGSQETQYF.

V is TRBV18 and J is TRBJ1-1; D gene uncertain. The germline gives CDR1 KGHSH, CDR2 LQKENI. This CDR3 has 14 residues. V dropped 2 bases and J dropped 4 bases, with 11 bases sitting between them. The CDR3 loop reads CASSPGVPSTEAFF. CDR3 coding DNA: TGTGCCAGCTCACCAGGAGTACCCAGCACTGAAGCTTTCTTT.

This clonotype was seen many times. This chain links TRBV28 with TRBJ2-5; 7 positions match TRBD2. The J segment lost 2 bases and the V segment lost 3 bases, leaving 6 bases of the junction unmatched. This CDR3 region has 15 residues. Germline-derived CDR1 and CDR2 are MDHEN and SYDVKM. For the CDR3, the DNA is TGTGCCAGCAGTTTTCGCCTAGCGGCTCAAGAGACCCAGTACTTC. Translated: CASSFRLAAQETQYF.

This clonotype has just a few counts. The chain links TRBV9 to TRBJ2-7, with 7 bases that match TRBD2. The CDR3 covers 13 residues. After removal of 4 bases from V and 5 bases from J, the junction contained 6 bases not matched to a gene. Germline CDR1 and CDR2: SGDLS and YYNGEE. CDR3 coding DNA: TGTGCCAGCAGCTTCCGGGACTATGACGAGCAGTACTTC. It yields the protein CASSFRDYDEQYF. Full variable domain (rest looked up from reference TRBV9 and TRBJ2-7): DSGVTQTPKHLITATGQRVTLRCSPRSGDLSVYWYQQSLDQGLQFLIQYYNGEERAKGNILERFSAQQFPDLHSELNLSSLELGDSALYFCASSFRDYDEQYFGPGTRLTVT.

This clonotype was observed many times. This chain uses TRBV29-1 with TRBJ2-5; D gene ambiguous. Trimming cost V 8 bases and J 0 bases, with 7 bases left between them. Germline V gene lookup returns CDR1 SQVTM and CDR2 ANQGSEA. The CDR3 loop spans 11 amino acids. This CDR3 is CSTRDQETQYF. The CDR3 DNA is TGCAGCACCCGGGACCAAGAGACCCAGTACTTC. Full variable domain (outside the CDR3, taken from reference TRBV29-1 and TRBJ2-5): SAVISQKPSRDICQRGTSLTIQCQVDSQVTMMFWYRQQPGQSLTLIATANQGSEATYESGFVIDKFPISRPNLTFSTLTVSNMSPEDSSIYLCSTRDQETQYFGPGTRLLVL.

V gene TRBV6-2 or TRBV6-3 combines with J gene TRBJ1-5; 8 nucleotides match TRBD1. Germline CDR1 MNHEY, CDR2 SVGEGT. Trimming cost V 5 bases and J 2 bases; bases outside gene matches: 5. The CDR3 extends over 15 amino acids. The CDR3 DNA follows: TGTGCCAGCAGTCCCAGGGGGCTAGGCAATCAGCCCCAGCATTTT. Amino acid sequence: CASSPRGLGNQPQHF.

A remark on this clonotype: Likely a read error: the CDR3 ends without its conserved phenylalanine or tryptophan. The chain employs TRBV6-5 and TRBJ1-1; no definite D call. V shed 0 bases and J shed 2 bases, with 16 bases lying between them. Germline CDR1 reads MNHEY; CDR2 reads SVGAGI. This CDR3 is 17 amino acids long. CDR3 bases: TGTGCCAGCAGTTACTCGAAACTTGTGAAAACCAACACTGAAGCTTTCCTT. It encodes CASSYSKLVKTNTEAFL.

V gene TRBV12-3 or TRBV12-4 combines with J gene TRBJ1-4; D gene unclear. V lost 7 bases, J lost 3 bases, and 9 bases lay in between. The CDR3 is 13 amino acids. The CDR3 DNA reads TGTGCCAGCACCCTTGGGTCTAATGAAAAACTGTTTTTT. It encodes CASTLGSNEKLFF.

The chain couples TRBV18 to TRBJ1-6, with 7 bases matching TRBD1. Trimming took 3 bases from V and 10 from J; bases not matched to a gene: 6. CDR3 length equals 14 residues. The germline V gene encodes CDR1 KGHSH and CDR2 LQKENI. The DNA of the CDR3 is TGTGCCAGCTCACCCGGACAGGTTGGATCACCCCTCCACTTT. Translating gives CASSPGQVGSPLHF.

The genes are TRBV30 and TRBJ2-7; 9 bases agree with TRBD1. The DNA end is a closer match to TRBJ2-1, so the J assignment may be wrong. CDR1 and CDR2 (germline): GTSNPN, SVGIG (reference sequence). The CDR3 runs 16 residues. CDR3 region: CAWSVQGALSYNEQFF. DNA for the CDR3: TGTGCCTGGAGTGTACAGGGGGCCCTTAGTTACAATGAGCAGTTCTTC.

This clonotype was picked up a small number of times. The rearrangement uses TRBV29-1 and TRBJ2-3; TRBD2 is a possible D gene (6 bases). Germline lookup yields CDR1 SQVTM and CDR2 ANQGSEA. V was clipped by 0 bases and J by 11 bases, with 18 bases between them. This CDR3 region has 14 residues. CDR3 nucleotides: TGCAGCGTTGAAGAATCCGGGACCGGAGGGATGCAGTATTTT. Translating gives CSVEESGTGGMQYF.

V usage is TRBV20-1 and J usage is TRBJ1-2, with D unclear. Germline V gene sequence: CDR1 DFQATT, CDR2 SNEGSKA (reference sequence). The CDR3 runs to 14 residues. Trimming removed 1 base at V and 8 bases at J, with 17 bases between. CDR3 sequence (DNA): TGCAGTGCTAGAGGGCAGGAATCTGCTGGCGGCTACACCTTC. It yields the protein CSARGQESAGGYTF.